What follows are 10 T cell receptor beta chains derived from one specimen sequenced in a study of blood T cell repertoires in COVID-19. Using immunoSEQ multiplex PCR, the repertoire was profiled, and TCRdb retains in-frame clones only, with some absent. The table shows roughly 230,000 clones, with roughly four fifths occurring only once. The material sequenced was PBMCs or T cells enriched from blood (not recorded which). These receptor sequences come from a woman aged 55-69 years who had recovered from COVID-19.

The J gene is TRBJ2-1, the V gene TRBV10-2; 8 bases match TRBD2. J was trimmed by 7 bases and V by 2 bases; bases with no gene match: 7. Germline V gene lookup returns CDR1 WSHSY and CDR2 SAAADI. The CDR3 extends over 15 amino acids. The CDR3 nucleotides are TGCGCCAGCAGTGAGGCGCCAGCGGGGGAAAATGAGCAGTTCTTC. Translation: CASSEAPAGENEQFF.

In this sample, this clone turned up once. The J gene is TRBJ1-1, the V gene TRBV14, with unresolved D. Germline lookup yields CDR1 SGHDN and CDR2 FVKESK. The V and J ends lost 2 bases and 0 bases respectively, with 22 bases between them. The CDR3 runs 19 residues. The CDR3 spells CASSQFRNRGTSMNTEAFF. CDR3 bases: TGTGCCAGCAGCCAATTTCGTAATCGGGGAACCTCCATGAACACTGAAGCTTTCTTT.

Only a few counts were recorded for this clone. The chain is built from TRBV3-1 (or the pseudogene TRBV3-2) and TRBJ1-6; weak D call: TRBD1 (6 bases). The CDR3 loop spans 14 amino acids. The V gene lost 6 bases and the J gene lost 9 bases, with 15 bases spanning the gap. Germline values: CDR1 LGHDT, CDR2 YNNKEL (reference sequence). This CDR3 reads CASRSGARGSPLHF. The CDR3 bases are TGTGCCAGCAGATCAGGGGCCCGCGGTTCACCCCTCCACTTT.

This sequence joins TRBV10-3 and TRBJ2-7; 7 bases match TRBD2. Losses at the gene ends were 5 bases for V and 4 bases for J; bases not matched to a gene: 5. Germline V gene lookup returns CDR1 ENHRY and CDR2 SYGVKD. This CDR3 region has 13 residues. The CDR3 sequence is CAISPGREYEQYF. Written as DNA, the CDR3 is TGTGCCATCAGTCCAGGGAGGGAGTACGAGCAGTACTTC.

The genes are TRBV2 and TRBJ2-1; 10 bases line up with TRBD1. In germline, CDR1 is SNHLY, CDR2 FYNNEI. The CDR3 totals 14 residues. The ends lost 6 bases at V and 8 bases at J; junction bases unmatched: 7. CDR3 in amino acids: CASSRDRGIHEQFF. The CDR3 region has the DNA TGTGCCAGCAGCCGGGACAGGGGAATCCATGAGCAGTTCTTC.

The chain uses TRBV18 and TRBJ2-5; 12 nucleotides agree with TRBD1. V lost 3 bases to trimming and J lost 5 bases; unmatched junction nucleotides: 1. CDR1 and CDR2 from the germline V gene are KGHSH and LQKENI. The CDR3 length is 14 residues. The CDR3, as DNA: TGTGCCAGCTCACCGGGACAGGGGGCGGAGACCCAGTACTTC. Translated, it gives CASSPGQGAETQYF.

Written as DNA, the CDR3 is TGTGCCAGCAGTCGCGCCCAAGAGGGCGTGAATGGCTACACCTTC. Amino acid sequence: CASSRAQEGVNGYTF. The chain uses TRBV3-1 (or the pseudogene TRBV3-2) and TRBJ1-2; D unclear. Germline V lookup: CDR1 LGHDT, CDR2 YNNKEL (reference sequence). The CDR3 totals 15 residues. V was cut by 6 bases and J by 6 bases, with 20 bases left in between.

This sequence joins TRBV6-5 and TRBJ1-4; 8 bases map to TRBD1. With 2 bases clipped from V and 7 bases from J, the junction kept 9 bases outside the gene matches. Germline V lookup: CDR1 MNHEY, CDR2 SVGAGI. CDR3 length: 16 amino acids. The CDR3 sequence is CASSYVGQGRSEKLFF. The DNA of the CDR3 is TGTGCCAGCAGTTACGTTGGACAGGGTCGTAGTGAAAAACTGTTTTTT.

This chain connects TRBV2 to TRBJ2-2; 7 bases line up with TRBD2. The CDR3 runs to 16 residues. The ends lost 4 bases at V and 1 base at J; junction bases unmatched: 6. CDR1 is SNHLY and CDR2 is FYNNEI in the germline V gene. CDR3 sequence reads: CASSVMGGRNTGELFF. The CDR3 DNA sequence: TGTGCCAGCAGTGTTATGGGAGGGAGGAACACCGGGGAGCTGTTTTTT.

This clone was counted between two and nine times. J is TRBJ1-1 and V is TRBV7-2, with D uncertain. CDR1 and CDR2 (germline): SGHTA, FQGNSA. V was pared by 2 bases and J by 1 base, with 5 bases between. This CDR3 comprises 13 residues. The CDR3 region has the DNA TGTGCCAGCAGCTTACACTCGAACACTGAAGCTTTCTTT. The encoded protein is CASSLHSNTEAFF.